Following are 2 T cell receptor beta chains from one sample sequenced in a study of cytotoxic CD8 clonotypes in ibrutinib-treated CLL. Repertoires were generated with immunoSEQ multiplex PCR, while TCRdb's copy carries only in-frame clones and drops some. The data contain tens of thousands of clones, roughly three quarters of them singletons. Sample: PBMCs, taken after 12 months of ibrutinib treatment. The source is a human donor with chronic lymphocytic leukemia.

This chain's CDR3 is CASSLGPGRETQYF. CDR3 bases: TGTGCCAGCAGCTTAGGGCCGGGAAGAGAGACCCAGTACTTC. This chain links TRBV7-9 with TRBJ2-5; D is perhaps TRBD2 (5 bases). V lost 1 base and J 4 bases, leaving 10 bases between the germline ends. The CDR3 covers 14 residues. In germline, CDR1 is SEHNR, CDR2 FQNEAQ (reference sequence).

CDR3 amino acids: CASSVALNYEQYF. CDR3 bases: TGTGCCAGCAGCGTAGCTCTGAACTACGAGCAGTACTTC. The chain has TRBV9 and TRBJ2-7; D not certain. The germline V and J ends were trimmed by 0 bases and 3 bases, with 7 bases remaining between them. From germline, CDR1 is SGDLS and CDR2 YYNGEE. This CDR3 is 13 amino acids long.